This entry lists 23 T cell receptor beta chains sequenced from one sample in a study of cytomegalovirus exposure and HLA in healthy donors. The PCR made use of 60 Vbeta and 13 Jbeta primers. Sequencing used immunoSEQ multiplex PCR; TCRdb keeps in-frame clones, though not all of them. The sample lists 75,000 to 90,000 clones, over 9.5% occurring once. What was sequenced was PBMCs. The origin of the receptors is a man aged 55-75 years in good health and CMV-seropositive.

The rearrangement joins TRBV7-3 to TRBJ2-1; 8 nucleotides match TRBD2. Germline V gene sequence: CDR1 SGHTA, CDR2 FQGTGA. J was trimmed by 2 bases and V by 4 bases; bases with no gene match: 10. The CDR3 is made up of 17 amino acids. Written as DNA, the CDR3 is TGTGCCAGCAGCTCTAGGGGCACTAGCGGAGCCTACAATGAGCAGTTCTTC. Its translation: CASSSRGTSGAYNEQFF.

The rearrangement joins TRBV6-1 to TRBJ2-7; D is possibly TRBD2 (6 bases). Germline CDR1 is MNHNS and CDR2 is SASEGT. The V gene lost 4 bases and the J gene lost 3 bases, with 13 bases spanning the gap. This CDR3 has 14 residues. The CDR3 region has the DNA TGTGCCAGCAGTGCCACGCGGAGGGTCTACGAGCAGTACTTC. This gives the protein CASSATRRVYEQYF.

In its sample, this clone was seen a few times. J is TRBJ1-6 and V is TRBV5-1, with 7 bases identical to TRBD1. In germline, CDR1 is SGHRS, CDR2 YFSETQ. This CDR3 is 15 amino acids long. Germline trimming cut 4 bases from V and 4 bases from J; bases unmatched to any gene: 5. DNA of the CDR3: TGCGCCAGCAGCCAGCAGGGACAGTATAATTCACCCCTCCACTTT. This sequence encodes CASSQQGQYNSPLHF.

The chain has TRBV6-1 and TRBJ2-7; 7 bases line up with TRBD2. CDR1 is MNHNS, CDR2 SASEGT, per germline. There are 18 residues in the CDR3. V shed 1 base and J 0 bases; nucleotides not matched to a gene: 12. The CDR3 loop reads CASSEELGGAGSSYEQYV. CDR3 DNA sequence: TGTGCCAGCAGTGAAGAATTGGGGGGAGCGGGGAGCTCCTACGAGCAGTACGTC.

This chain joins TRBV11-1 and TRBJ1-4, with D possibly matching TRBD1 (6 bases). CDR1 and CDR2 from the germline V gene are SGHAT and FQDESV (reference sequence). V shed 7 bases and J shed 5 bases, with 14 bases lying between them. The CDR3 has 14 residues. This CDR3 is CASKGDVGNEKLFF. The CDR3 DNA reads TGTGCCAGCAAGGGGGACGTCGGAAATGAAAAACTGTTTTTT. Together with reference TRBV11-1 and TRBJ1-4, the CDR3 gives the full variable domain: EAEVAQSPRYKITEKSQAVAFWCDPISGHATLYWYRQILGQGPELLVQFQDESVVDDSQLPKDRFSAERLKGVDSTLKIQPAELGDSAMYLCASKGDVGNEKLFFGSGTQLSVL.

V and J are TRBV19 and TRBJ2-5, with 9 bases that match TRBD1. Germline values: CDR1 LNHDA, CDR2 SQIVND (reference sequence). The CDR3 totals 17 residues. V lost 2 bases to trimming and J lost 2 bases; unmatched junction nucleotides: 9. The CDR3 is CASSIYNFDRGQETQYF. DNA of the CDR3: TGTGCCAGTAGTATATACAACTTTGACAGGGGGCAAGAGACCCAGTACTTC.

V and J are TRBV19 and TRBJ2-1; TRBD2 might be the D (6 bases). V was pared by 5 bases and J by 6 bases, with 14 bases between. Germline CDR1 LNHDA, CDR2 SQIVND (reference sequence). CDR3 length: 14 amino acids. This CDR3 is CASSLSLTSNEQFF. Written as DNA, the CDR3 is TGTGCCAGTAGTCTTTCTCTGACTAGCAATGAGCAGTTCTTC.

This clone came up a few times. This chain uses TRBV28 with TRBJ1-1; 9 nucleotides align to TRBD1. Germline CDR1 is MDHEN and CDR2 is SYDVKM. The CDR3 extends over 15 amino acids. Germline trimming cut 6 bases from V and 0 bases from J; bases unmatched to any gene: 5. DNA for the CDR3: TGTGCCAGCAGGGGGACAGGGTTCATGAACACTGAAGCTTTCTTT. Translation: CASRGTGFMNTEAFF.

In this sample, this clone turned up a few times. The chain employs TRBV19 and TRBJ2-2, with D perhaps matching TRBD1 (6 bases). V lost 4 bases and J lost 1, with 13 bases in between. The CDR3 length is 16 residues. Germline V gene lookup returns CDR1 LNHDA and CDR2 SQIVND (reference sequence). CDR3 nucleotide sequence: TGTGCCAGTAGTAGACCCATGGGACAGAACACCGGGGAGCTGTTTTTT. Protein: CASSRPMGQNTGELFF.

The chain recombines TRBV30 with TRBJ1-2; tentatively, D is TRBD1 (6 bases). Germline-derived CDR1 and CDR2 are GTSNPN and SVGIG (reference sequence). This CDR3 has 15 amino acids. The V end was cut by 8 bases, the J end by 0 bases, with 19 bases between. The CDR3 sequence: CAQKSGGQSNYGYTF. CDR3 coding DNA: TGTGCCCAGAAAAGCGGGGGGCAGTCTAACTATGGCTACACCTTC. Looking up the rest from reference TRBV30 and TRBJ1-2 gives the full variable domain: SQTIHQWPATLVQPVGSPLSLECTVEGTSNPNLYWYRQAAGRGLQLLFYSVGIGQISSEVPQNLSASRPQDRQFILSSKKLLLSDSGFYLCAQKSGGQSNYGYTFGSGTRLTVV.

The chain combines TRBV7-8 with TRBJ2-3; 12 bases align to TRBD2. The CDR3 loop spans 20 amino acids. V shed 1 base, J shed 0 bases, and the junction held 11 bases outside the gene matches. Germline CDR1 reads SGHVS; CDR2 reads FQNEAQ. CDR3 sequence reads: CASSLVSGTSGFSSTDTQYF. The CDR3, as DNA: TGTGCCAGCAGCTTAGTCTCCGGGACTAGCGGGTTTTCTAGCACAGATACGCAGTATTTT.

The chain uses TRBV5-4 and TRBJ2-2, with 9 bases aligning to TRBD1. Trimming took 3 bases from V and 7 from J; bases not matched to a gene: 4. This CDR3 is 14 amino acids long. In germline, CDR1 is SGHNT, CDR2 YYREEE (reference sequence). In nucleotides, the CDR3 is TGTGCCAGCAGCTCGGGACAGGGAGTCGGGGAGCTGTTTTTT. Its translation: CASSSGQGVGELFF.

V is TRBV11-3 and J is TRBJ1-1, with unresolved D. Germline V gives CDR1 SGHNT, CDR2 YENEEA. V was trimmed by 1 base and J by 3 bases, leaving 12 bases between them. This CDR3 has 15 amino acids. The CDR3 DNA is TGTGCCAGCAGCTTAGGGGGAGGGATGGACACTGAAGCTTTCTTT. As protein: CASSLGGGMDTEAFF.

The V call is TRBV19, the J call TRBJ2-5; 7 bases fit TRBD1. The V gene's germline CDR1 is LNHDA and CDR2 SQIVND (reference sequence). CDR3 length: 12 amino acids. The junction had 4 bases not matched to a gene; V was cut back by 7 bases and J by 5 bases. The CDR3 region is CASNRGSETQYF. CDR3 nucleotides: TGTGCCAGTAACAGGGGTAGCGAGACCCAGTACTTC.

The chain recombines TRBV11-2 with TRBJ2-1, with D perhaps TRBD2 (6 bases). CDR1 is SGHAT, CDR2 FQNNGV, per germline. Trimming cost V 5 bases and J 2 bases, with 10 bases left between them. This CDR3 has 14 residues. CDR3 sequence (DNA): TGTGCCAGCAGCGATAGCGGCCCCTACAATGAGCAGTTCTTC. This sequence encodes CASSDSGPYNEQFF.

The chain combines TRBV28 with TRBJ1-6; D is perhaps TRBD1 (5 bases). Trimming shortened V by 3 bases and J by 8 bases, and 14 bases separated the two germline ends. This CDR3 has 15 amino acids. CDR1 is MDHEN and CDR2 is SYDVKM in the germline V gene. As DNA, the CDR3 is TGTGCCAGCAGTTTTGGGGCCCGGGCGGATTCACCCCTCCACTTT. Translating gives CASSFGARADSPLHF.

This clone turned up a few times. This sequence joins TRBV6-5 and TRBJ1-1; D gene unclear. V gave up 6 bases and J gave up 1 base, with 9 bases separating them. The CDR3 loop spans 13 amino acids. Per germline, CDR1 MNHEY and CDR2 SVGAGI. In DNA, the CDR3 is TGTGCCAGCAGCCTCCAGAAGAACACTGAAGCTTTCTTT. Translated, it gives CASSLQKNTEAFF.

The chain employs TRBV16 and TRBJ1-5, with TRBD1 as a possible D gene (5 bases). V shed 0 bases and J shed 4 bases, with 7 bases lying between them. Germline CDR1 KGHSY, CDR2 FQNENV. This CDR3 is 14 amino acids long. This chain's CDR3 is CASSQSPGNQPQHF. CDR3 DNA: TGTGCCAGCAGCCAATCCCCAGGGAATCAGCCCCAGCATTTT.

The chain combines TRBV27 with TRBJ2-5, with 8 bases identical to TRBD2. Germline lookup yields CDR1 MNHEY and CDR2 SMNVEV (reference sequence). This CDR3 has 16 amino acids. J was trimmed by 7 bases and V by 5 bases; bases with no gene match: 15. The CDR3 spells CASSPRAGGPSVTQYF. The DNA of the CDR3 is TGTGCCAGCAGTCCAAGGGCGGGAGGACCAAGCGTGACCCAGTACTTC.

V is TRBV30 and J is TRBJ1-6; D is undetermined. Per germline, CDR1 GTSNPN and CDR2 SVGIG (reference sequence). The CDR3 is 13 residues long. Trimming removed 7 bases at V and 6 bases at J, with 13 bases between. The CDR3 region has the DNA TGTGCCTCCCAGCGACCGGCTAATTCACCCCTCCACTTT. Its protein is CASQRPANSPLHF.

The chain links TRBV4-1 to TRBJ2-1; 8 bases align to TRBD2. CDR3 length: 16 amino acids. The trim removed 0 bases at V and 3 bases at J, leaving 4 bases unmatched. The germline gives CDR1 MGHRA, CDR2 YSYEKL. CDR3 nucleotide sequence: TGCGCCAGCAGCCAAGATGTCGGGACTAGCTACAATGAGCAGTTCTTC. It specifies CASSQDVGTSYNEQFF.

In DNA form, the CDR3 reads TGTGCCAGCAGCCGTCGGAGGGGTGAGGGAATCCAGCCCCAGCATTTT. This translates into CASSRRRGEGIQPQHF. The rearrangement uses TRBV21-1 and TRBJ1-5. TRBV21-1 is annotated as a pseudogene. CDR3 length: 16 residues.

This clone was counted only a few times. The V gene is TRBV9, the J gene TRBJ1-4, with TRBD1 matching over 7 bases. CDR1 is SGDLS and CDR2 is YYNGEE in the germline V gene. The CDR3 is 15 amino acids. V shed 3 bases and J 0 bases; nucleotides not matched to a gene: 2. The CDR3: CASSAGTATNEKLFF. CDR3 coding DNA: TGTGCCAGCAGCGCCGGGACAGCAACTAATGAAAAACTGTTTTTT.